These 5 T cell receptor beta chains originate from one sample sequenced in a study of molecular identifiers for immune sequencing clone quantification. TCRdb analysed the PCR reads with MiXCR anew, one entry per CDR3 protein. This sample yields some 650,000 distinct CDR3 sequences, of which just under 20% are seen a single time; about 0.9% belongs to the top ten. The material sequenced was naive CD8+ T cells from blood, with Jurkat cell RNA spiked in. Subset indicated: FACS-sorted CD8+CD4-CCR7+CD45RA+ naive T cells. These receptors were taken from a human donor in good health. Some libraries in this study had Jurkat cell RNA spiked in.

The rearrangement uses TRBV9 and TRBJ2-2, with D hard to call. There are 13 residues in the CDR3. Per germline, CDR1 SGDLS and CDR2 YYNGEE. With 5 bases removed from V and 2 bases from J, the gap between germline ends came to 7 bases. CDR3: CASSNSNTGELFF. DNA for the CDR3: TGTGCCAGCAGTAACAGTAACACCGGGGAGCTGTTTTTT.

The chain combines TRBV6-2 or TRBV6-3 with TRBJ2-7; TRBD2 might be the D (6 bases). The V and J ends lost 10 bases and 3 bases respectively, with 16 bases between them. Germline lookup yields CDR1 MNHEY and CDR2 SVGEGT. The CDR3 has 13 amino acids. DNA for the CDR3: TGTGCCACCGCAAACGGGAGAAGCTACGAGCAGTACTTC. Protein sequence: CATANGRSYEQYF.

Only one count was recorded for this clonotype. A much larger clone sits a single nucleotide away, making a read error possible. This chain links TRBV27 with TRBJ1-4; unclear D gene. V lost 6 bases to trimming and J lost 7 bases, with 24 bases between them. This CDR3 contains 17 residues. The germline V gene encodes CDR1 MNHEY and CDR2 SMNVEV (reference sequence). The DNA of the CDR3 is TGTGCCAGCAGCCGGAGCTGGCAGAACCAATTAAGTGAAAAACTGTTTTTT. It specifies CASSRSWQNQLSEKLFF.

This clonotype has a count of ten or more. This chain uses TRBV9 with TRBJ2-3, with D possibly matching TRBD2 (6 bases). Per the germline V gene, CDR1 is SGDLS and CDR2 is YYNGEE. With 0 bases removed from V and 6 bases from J, the gap between germline ends came to 17 bases. The CDR3 covers 16 residues. The CDR3 DNA reads as TGTGCCAGCAGCGTAGGGGGACTTTTAATTGCGGATACGCAGTATTTT. It translates to CASSVGGLLIADTQYF.

On this clonotype itself: A read error is possible here, since a much larger clone lies one base away. The chain has TRBV11-2 and TRBJ2-1; tentatively, D is TRBD1 or TRBD2 (5 bases each). The CDR3 contains 13 residues. The germline V gene has CDR1 SGHAT and CDR2 FQNNGV. CDR3 sequence reads: CASGLVFGADDFF. DNA for the CDR3: TGTGCCAGCGGCTTAGTGTTCGGGGCCGACGATTTCTTC.